Listed below are T cell receptor beta chains from one sample, sequenced in a study of type 1 regulatory T cells. These receptors have no identified antigens. TCRdb fed the reads into MiXCR, producing one record per CDR3 protein. The sample consists of fewer than 75,000 distinct CDR3 sequences, just under 50% of them appearing once. The sample taken for sequencing was cultured non-Tr1 T cells, either the whole culture or a sorted T cell fraction (not recorded which). These receptors originate from a human donor in good health. Each CDR3 is given with its conserved first and last residue. The D gene is left open where the match is weak. Not all rows give a size; the values are once, few, many and, for expanded clones, a class.

cdr3_length d_call j_call clone_size v_call cdr3_nt cdr3_aa
16 . TRBJ2-3 . TRBV5-6 TGTGCCAGCAGCTTGAACAGCGGGTCTGACACAGATACGCAGTATTTT CASSLNSGSDTDTQYF
14 TRBD1 TRBJ2-7 . TRBV28 TGTGCCAGCAGTTTGAGGCAGGGGGCCTACGAGCAGTACTTC CASSLRQGAYEQYF
14 . TRBJ2-7 . TRBV2 TGTGCCAGCAGTGCTTGGCAGGCTGATTACGAGCAGTACTTC CASSAWQADYEQYF
16 TRBD2 TRBJ2-2 . TRBV5-1 TGCGCCAGCAGCAAACTAGCGGCGACGAACACCGGGGAGCTGTTTTTT CASSKLAATNTGELFF
16 . TRBJ1-5 . TRBV28 TGTGCCAGCAGTTTACTCAGGGTTTATAGCAATCAGCCCCAGCATTTT CASSLLRVYSNQPQHF
14 TRBD1 TRBJ1-1 few TRBV3-1 TGTGCCAGCAGCCAAGTGAAGGGGGCCGCTGAAGCTTTCTTT CASSQVKGAAEAFF
14 . TRBJ1-2 . TRBV19 TGTGCCAGCCTACCGGGAACAAGGTCATGGGGCTACACCTTC CASLPGTRSWGYTF
14 . TRBJ1-2 few TRBV7-2 TGTGCCAGCAGCCTCGACAGGAGAAACTATGGCTACACCTTC CASSLDRRNYGYTF
16 . TRBJ2-5 few TRBV5-1 TGCGCCAGCAGCTTGGGATGGGGGGTCGCCCAAGAGACCCAGTACTTC CASSLGWGVAQETQYF
15 . TRBJ2-1 few TRBV20-1 TGCAGTGCTAGAGATCCGGCGGTGATCACTCCGGAGCAGTTCTTC CSARDPAVITPEQFF
15 TRBD1 TRBJ2-7 . TRBV6-1 TGTGCCAGCACCCCCTCCGGGACAGCCATCTACGAGCAGTACTTC CASTPSGTAIYEQYF
11 . TRBJ1-4 . TRBV10-3 TGTGCCATCAGCTCTGAAGGAAAACTGTTTTTT CAISSEGKLFF
18 TRBD2 TRBJ2-5 . TRBV15 TGTGCCACCAGCAGTGGGATATCGACTAGCGGGGGGGAAGAGACCCAGTACTTC CATSSGISTSGGEETQYF
14 . TRBJ1-2 . TRBV20-1 TGCAGTGCTAGTAGGGCAGGGTTAACCTATGGCTACACCTTC CSASRAGLTYGYTF
12 TRBD1 TRBJ2-3 few TRBV20-1 TGCAGTGCGCTGGACAGGGGAGATACGCAGTATTTT CSALDRGDTQYF